This T cell receptor (beta chain) originates from a study of vaccination and CD4 T cells after COVID-19. Treatment meaning: roughly ten-day PBMC culture with coronavirus spike peptide pools or control peptides (ViraFEST assay). Negative selection was the method that isolated CD4+ T cells after 10 days of culture. Concerning this clonotype itself: Its target is not known.

The Oncomine TCR Beta short-read assay sequenced DNA from cultured CD4+ T cells. A single record per CDR3 protein comes from TCRdb applying MiXCR to the PCR reads. Of some 11,000 distinct CDR3 sequences in the sample, 25% were seen once. Deletions cut 4 bases from V and 0 bases from J, with 1 base between. The CDR3 covers 11 residues. CDR1 MDHEN and CDR2 SYDVKM come from the germline V gene. The specimen was CD4+ T cells from blood, cultured in vitro, collected after SARS-CoV-2 vaccination. The chain recombines TRBV28 with TRBJ2-7, with D unclear. The TCR was taken from a human donor who had recovered from COVID-19. This CDR3 reads CASSSSYEQYF. The CDR3 DNA follows: TGTGCCAGCAGTTCCTCCTACGAGCAGTACTTC.